These 20 T cell receptor beta chains were sequenced from one sample in a study of vaccination and CD4 T cells after COVID-19. Described treatment: approximately nine-day PBMC culture with coronavirus spike peptide pools or control peptides (ViraFEST assay). Their cognate antigens are unknown. The Oncomine TCR Beta short-read assay generated sequence data from the DNA of cultured CD4+ T cells. TCRdb processed the PCR reads anew with MiXCR; each CDR3 protein has one entry. The data show around 20,000 distinct CDR3 sequences, around 38% seen once. The starting material was CD4+ T cells from blood, cultured in vitro, obtained before SARS-CoV-2 vaccination. Source of these receptors: a human donor who received a COVID-19 vaccine.

The V gene is TRBV18, the J gene TRBJ1-1; D gene unclear. Deletions cut 5 bases from V and 2 bases from J, with 12 bases between. The length of the CDR3 is 14 residues. Looked up from germline, CDR1 is KGHSH and CDR2 is LQKENI. The CDR3 here is CASSALDGNTEAFF. CDR3 DNA: TGTGCCAGCTCAGCGTTAGACGGTAACACTGAAGCTTTCTTT.

The chain has TRBV20-1 and TRBJ2-7; 9 bases agree with TRBD2. This CDR3 contains 15 residues. Germline V CDR1 and CDR2: DFQATT, SNEGSKA (reference sequence). The J segment lost 8 bases and the V segment lost 0 bases, leaving 11 bases of the junction unmatched. The DNA for the CDR3 is TGCAGTGCTAGAGACCCGACTAGCGGAACCTTCAAGCAGTACTTC. Translated: CSARDPTSGTFKQYF.

The table lists this clonotype with a few counts. This chain uses TRBV20-1 with TRBJ2-7; D is ambiguous. Germline CDR1 DFQATT, CDR2 SNEGSKA (reference sequence). The CDR3 has 12 residues. V lost 2 bases, J lost 1 base, and 6 bases lay in between. CDR3 residues: CSARRGSYEQYF. The DNA of the CDR3 is TGCAGTGCTAGACGTGGTTCCTACGAGCAGTACTTC.

The sample holds a few counts of this clonotype. This sequence joins TRBV6-5 and TRBJ1-6; TRBD1 matches at 8 bases. The CDR3 is 16 residues long. V was clipped by 4 bases and J by 7 bases; unmatched bases: 9. From germline, CDR1 is MNHEY and CDR2 SVGAGI. CDR3 bases: TGTGCCAGCAGTTCTTCCACAGGGGGGAGAAATTCACCCCTCCACTTT. Protein: CASSSSTGGRNSPLHF.

This chain connects TRBV20-1 to TRBJ1-1; D not resolved. The germline CDR1 and CDR2 sequences are DFQATT and SNEGSKA (reference sequence). The CDR3 sequence is 13 residues long. The V gene lost 6 bases and the J gene lost 1 base, with 12 bases spanning the gap. CDR3 sequence reads: CSAYVLGNTEAFF. CDR3 DNA sequence: TGCAGTGCCTACGTCCTGGGGAACACTGAAGCTTTCTTT.

The V and J genes are TRBV18 and TRBJ2-5, with 7 bases that match TRBD2. The V gene end was trimmed by 4 bases and the J gene end by 2 bases; junction bases not matched to a gene: 4. The CDR3 has 14 amino acids. Germline V gene lookup returns CDR1 KGHSH and CDR2 LQKENI. CDR3 DNA sequence: TGTGCCAGCTCACGAACTAGCGCGCAAGAGACCCAGTACTTC. It codes for CASSRTSAQETQYF.

This clonotype was counted between two and nine times. The chain is built from TRBV11-3 and TRBJ2-5, with a tentative D call TRBD1 (5 bases). This CDR3 region has 13 residues. Per germline, CDR1 SGHNT and CDR2 YENEEA. Between the trimmed V and J ends, which lost 8 bases and 5 bases, there was a span of 15 bases. The DNA for the CDR3 is TGTGCCAGCGGGGCAGGGTCGGAGGAGACCCAGTACTTC. Translation gives CASGAGSEETQYF.

The chain recombines TRBV10-2 with TRBJ2-5, with TRBD1 as a possible D gene (5 bases). CDR3 size: 15 residues. Germline V gene data show CDR1 as WSHSY and CDR2 as SAAADI. The ends were cut back, 4 bases at V and 1 base at J, with 13 bases in the middle. CDR3 DNA: TGCGCCAGCAGTGGGACAACAGATTCCCAAGAGACCCAGTACTTC. Protein: CASSGTTDSQETQYF.

As for this clonotype: At one boundary the junction diverges from the germline segment, which might be a read error. This chain joins TRBV11-2 and TRBJ2-2, with D perhaps assigned TRBD1 or TRBD2 (5 bases each). Per the germline V gene, CDR1 is SGHAT and CDR2 is FQNNGV. The length of the CDR3 is 12 residues. The CDR3 loop reads CASSLDLGDLFF. CDR3 nucleotide sequence: TGTGCCAGCAGCTTAGATTTAGGGGACCTGTTTTTT.

This clonotype was picked up a small number of times. The V call is TRBV20-1, the J call TRBJ1-2; maybe TRBD1 (5 bases). The germline gives CDR1 DFQATT, CDR2 SNEGSKA (reference sequence). Trimming removed 0 bases at V and 8 bases at J, with 16 bases between. The CDR3 contains 14 residues. CDR3 nucleotides: TGCAGTGCTAGAGATTCCCGGGGTGGGGACGGCTACACCTTC. Translation: CSARDSRGGDGYTF.

CDR3 sequence reads: CASSRGGRRAGNTIYF. CDR3 DNA: TGTGCCAGCAGCCGAGGGGGCAGGAGAGCTGGAAACACCATATATTTT. The chain joins TRBV7-6 to TRBJ1-3, with 7 bases lining up with TRBD1. The CDR3 is 16 residues long. Germline V gives CDR1 SGHVS, CDR2 FNYEAQ. Trimming took 5 bases from V and 2 from J; bases not matched to a gene: 9.

There are a few counts of this clonotype. The chain uses TRBV7-2 and TRBJ2-7; a possible D gene is TRBD1 (6 bases). This CDR3 has 14 amino acids. V lost 3 bases, J lost 1 base, and 10 bases lay in between. CDR1 and CDR2 from the germline V gene are SGHTA and FQGNSA. This chain's CDR3 is CASSFSRGSYEQYF. CDR3 DNA: TGTGCCAGCAGCTTCTCTAGGGGGTCCTACGAGCAGTACTTC.

This rearrangement joins TRBV20-1 to TRBJ1-5; D is uncertain. CDR1 DFQATT and CDR2 SNEGSKA come from the germline V gene (reference sequence). The V gene lost 0 bases and the J gene lost 2 bases, with 5 bases spanning the gap. This CDR3 spans 13 amino acids. CDR3 bases: TGCAGTGCTAGAGACGGCGGCAATCAGCCCCAGCATTTT. Its translation is CSARDGGNQPQHF.

This clonotype was counted a single time. The rearrangement links TRBV20-1 to TRBJ2-3, with 9 bases lining up with TRBD2. CDR1 and CDR2 (germline): DFQATT, SNEGSKA (reference sequence). The trim removed 1 base at V and 2 bases at J, leaving 4 bases unmatched. The CDR3 length is 15 residues. CDR3 in amino acids: CSARVGLAYTDTQYF. The CDR3 DNA sequence: TGCAGTGCTAGAGTGGGACTAGCCTACACAGATACGCAGTATTTT.

This clonotype turned up a few times. The rearrangement links TRBV2 to TRBJ1-5, with D perhaps matching TRBD1 (6 bases). Trimming took off 4 bases at V and 7 bases at J, with 14 bases between the two ends. The germline gives CDR1 SNHLY, CDR2 FYNNEI. This CDR3 comprises 14 residues. The CDR3 DNA reads as TGTGCCAGCAGTGGGATGAGGGGGGACCAGCCCCAGCATTTT. Protein: CASSGMRGDQPQHF.

This chain joins TRBV5-4 and TRBJ2-4, with 7 positions matching TRBD2. The germline V gene has CDR1 SGHNT and CDR2 YYREEE (reference sequence). This CDR3 contains 13 residues. J lost 1 base, V lost 6 bases, and 1 base had no gene match. The CDR3 DNA reads as TGTGCCAGCACCGGGGGGGCCAAAAACATTCAGTACTTC. Its translation is CASTGGAKNIQYF.

The chain recombines TRBV7-9 with TRBJ2-1; D not resolved. This CDR3 has 14 amino acids. The germline gives CDR1 SEHNR, CDR2 FQNEAQ (reference sequence). Deletions cut 5 bases from V and 4 bases from J, with 12 bases between. CDR3 amino acids: CASSQTSRYNEQFF. DNA of the CDR3: TGTGCCAGCAGCCAAACTTCAAGATACAATGAGCAGTTCTTC.

The chain couples TRBV6-1 to TRBJ2-7; 7 nucleotides align to TRBD1. Looked up from germline, CDR1 is MNHNS and CDR2 is SASEGT. J lost 3 bases, V lost 6 bases, and 11 bases had no gene match. The CDR3 loop spans 15 amino acids. CDR3: CASRVRDSAFYEQYF. CDR3 nucleotides: TGTGCCAGCAGAGTCCGGGACAGTGCCTTCTACGAGCAGTACTTC.

The rearrangement joins TRBV7-3 to TRBJ2-2; unclear D gene. The CDR3 totals 14 residues. V was cut by 3 bases and J by 2 bases, with 7 bases left in between. Per the germline V gene, CDR1 is SGHTA and CDR2 is FQGTGA. CDR3 residues: CASSFGGNTGELFF. The CDR3, as DNA: TGTGCCAGCAGCTTCGGCGGAAACACCGGGGAGCTGTTTTTT.

The chain has TRBV23-1 and TRBJ2-7, with 12 positions matching TRBD2. TRBV23-1 is flagged as an ORF with uncertain function. The CDR3 extends over 16 amino acids. The V and J ends lost 2 bases and 4 bases, in that order; junction bases with no gene match: 6. CDR3 sequence: CASSQASGGALYEQYF. Written as DNA, the CDR3 is TGCGCCAGCAGTCAAGCTAGCGGGGGGGCCTTATACGAGCAGTACTTC.